The 9 T cell receptor beta chains presented below share a single source sample, sequenced in a study of blood T cell repertoires in COVID-19. Sequencing used immunoSEQ multiplex PCR; TCRdb keeps in-frame clones, though not all of them. Counted here are fewer than 90,000 clones, roughly four fifths occurring once; the ten biggest clones make up more than 13%. Material for sequencing was peripheral blood. All receptors derive from a man in his sixties with COVID-19, enrolled during active disease.

The chain is built from TRBV18 and TRBJ1-3; a weak D match, TRBD1 (6 bases). Germline V gene sequence: CDR1 KGHSH, CDR2 LQKENI. The CDR3 covers 19 residues. V was pared by 0 bases and J by 3 bases, with 21 bases between. Written as DNA, the CDR3 is TGTGCCAGCTCACCACCATCGGCAACTCGGGCAGGGGATGGAAACACCATATATTTT. Amino acid sequence: CASSPPSATRAGDGNTIYF.

The chain has TRBV24-1 and TRBJ2-1, with a weak D call TRBD1 (6 bases). This CDR3 is 13 amino acids long. Germline CDR1 reads KGHDR; CDR2 reads SFDVKD. V shed 4 bases and J shed 8 bases, with 11 bases lying between them. CDR3 nucleotide sequence: TGTGCCACCAGTGACGCAGGGGTTTATGAGCAGTTCTTC. This encodes CATSDAGVYEQFF.

The chain has TRBV10-1 and TRBJ2-2; 13 bases align to TRBD2. Germline V gene data show CDR1 as WNHNN and CDR2 as SYGVQD (reference sequence). V trimming: 4 bases; J trimming: 5 bases; junction bases outside the gene matches: 1. CDR3 length: 15 residues. CDR3 protein: CASSGGLAGTGELFF. The CDR3 nucleotides read TGCGCCAGCAGTGGGGGACTAGCGGGAACCGGGGAGCTGTTTTTT.

The chain employs TRBV19 and TRBJ2-2; 9 bases are shared with TRBD1. V was pared by 7 bases and J by 7 bases, with 4 bases of the junction left unmatched. Germline-derived CDR1 and CDR2 are LNHDA and SQIVND (reference sequence). This CDR3 contains 13 residues. CDR3 protein: CASTGQGIGELFF. The CDR3 DNA sequence: TGTGCCAGTACGGGACAGGGTATCGGGGAGCTGTTTTTT.

The chain links TRBV29-1 to TRBJ2-7, with a possible D match to TRBD2 (5 bases). The CDR3 extends over 12 amino acids. V lost 7 bases and J lost 6, with 16 bases in between. Per the germline V gene, CDR1 is SQVTM and CDR2 is ANQGSEA. In DNA, the CDR3 is TGCAGCGCAGAATCTAGCTTTGGCGAGCAGTACTTC. It translates to CSAESSFGEQYF.

The V and J genes are TRBV27 and TRBJ1-2; tentative D call: TRBD1 (6 bases). The CDR3 loop spans 15 amino acids. Germline CDR1 reads MNHEY; CDR2 reads SMNVEV (reference sequence). V lost 6 bases and J lost 3, with 17 bases in between. The CDR3, as DNA: TGTGCCAGCAGCACTGCAGGGGCGGCCCACTATGGCTACACCTTC. Amino acid sequence: CASSTAGAAHYGYTF.

The chain recombines TRBV3-1 (or the pseudogene TRBV3-2) with TRBJ2-3; D perhaps matches TRBD2 (7 bases). The CDR3 extends over 16 amino acids. V dropped 1 base and J dropped 1 base, with 12 bases sitting between them. In germline, CDR1 is LGHDT, CDR2 YNNKEL (reference sequence). The CDR3 DNA follows: TGTGCCAGCAGCCAAGGGGGGGGCCCTGGCACAGATACGCAGTATTTT. It codes for CASSQGGGPGTDTQYF.

This clone showed up just a few times. The chain has TRBV27 and TRBJ2-2; D might be TRBD2 (6 bases). V lost 3 bases and J 7 bases, leaving 12 bases between the germline ends. The CDR3 is 14 residues long. CDR1 is MNHEY, CDR2 SMNVEV, per germline (reference sequence). The CDR3 loop reads CASSFTGVSGELFF. DNA of the CDR3: TGTGCCAGCAGTTTTACGGGGGTCAGCGGGGAGCTGTTTTTT.

This clone was counted between two and nine times. V is TRBV5-1 and J is TRBJ2-5, with D tentatively TRBD2 (6 bases). CDR3 length: 14 amino acids. CDR1 SGHRS and CDR2 YFSETQ come from the germline V gene. Trimming cost V 7 bases and J 2 bases, with 15 bases left between them. In nucleotides, the CDR3 is TGCGCCAGCTCCGTCGCGGGAAATCAAGAGACCCAGTACTTC. Protein: CASSVAGNQETQYF.